This T cell receptor (beta chain) came from a study of CD8 T cells in ankylosing spondylitis. This clonotype was seen repeatedly, ten times or more. Its target is unknown. MiXCR, run by TCRdb on the 5' RACE reads, gives a single entry per CDR3 protein. The sample carries about 160,000 distinct CDR3 sequences, approximately 16% recorded once. Germline V gene lookup returns CDR1 SGHDN and CDR2 FVKESK. Trimming left V 5 bases short and J 0 bases short, with 17 bases between. The CDR3 sequence is 18 residues long. Study-level points and caveats: Seemingly distinctive of ankylosing spondylitis blood was a TCR beta motif formed by eight highly homologous variants.

Sample: blood, either unsorted or a sorted T cell fraction (not recorded which). This TCR derives from a male donor with ankylosing spondylitis or in good health (not recorded which). This chain links TRBV14 with TRBJ1-6; D possibly corresponds to TRBD1 (6 bases). The CDR3 DNA reads TGTGCCAGCAGCACAGGGTTCCCTGAGAGCTCCTATAATTCACCCCTCCACTTT. Encoded protein: CASSTGFPESSYNSPLHF.